The T cell receptor (beta chain) described here comes from a study of identifying expanded T cells in peripheral blood. The study's findings and limits: Over two and four weeks, about 15 and 19 clones changed, versus around 1.3 between replicates. Across healthy donors, higher total template counts meant significantly greater approximately 2-week count variance.

This clone has just one count. Its specificity is unknown. The germline gives CDR1 DFQATT, CDR2 SNEGSKA (reference sequence). Between the trimmed V and J ends, which lost 4 bases and 2 bases, there was a span of 5 bases. The CDR3 has 11 amino acids. No infections or other immune events were documented during collection. The assay was immunoSEQ multiplex PCR, and TCRdb's table has in-frame clones only and misses some. The data contain tens of thousands of clones, about 80% of them singletons. The sample comprised blood. The rearrangement uses TRBV20-1 and TRBJ1-2; D is unresolved. This receptor was obtained from a person aged 18 to 70 in good health. The CDR3 region is CSATGNYGYTF. CDR3 nucleotides: TGCAGTGCTACCGGGAACTATGGCTACACCTTC.